Listed below are T cell receptor beta chains from one sample, sequenced in a study of CD8+ T cells in alopecia areata. Here immunoSEQ multiplex PCR was the method, and the copy in TCRdb shows in-frame clones only, minus some. Here the sample spans about 190,000 clones, more than 50% being singletons. Here the sequenced sample was CD4+ T cells sorted from blood, taken at week 24, from a patient treated with tofacitinib. The receptors stem from a human donor with alopecia areata. Both conserved end residues are part of each CDR3. The order of the fields is V gene, J gene, CDR3 protein.

>TRBV10-3|TRBJ2-4
CAIDDRRNF
>TRBV7-3|TRBJ1-6
CASSLSSYNSPLHF
>TRBV5-1|TRBJ2-5
CASSLRLAGETQYF
>TRBV5-1|TRBJ2-6
CASSLVVDRVGANVLTF
>TRBV20-1|TRBJ1-1
CSAHRGTEAFF
>TRBV9|TRBJ2-5
CASSPGNKETQYF
>TRBV30|TRBJ2-1
CAWRSSGTGQAKEQFF
>TRBV29-1|TRBJ2-1
CSVEDGGNNEQFF
>TRBV30|TRBJ1-5
CAWSAQTASNQPQHF
>TRBV13|TRBJ1-6
CASSQRSLLASPLHF
>TRBV6-5|TRBJ2-5
CASSPSETQYF
>TRBV29-1|TRBJ2-3
CSVDYIRGTDTQYF
>TRBV6-6|TRBJ1-5
CASRDSSNQPQHF
>TRBV5-1|TRBJ1-2
CASSLVLAGAHGYTF
>TRBV6-5|TRBJ1-1
CASSFTTTGLNTEAFF
>TRBV9|TRBJ2-1
CASSRDRASSYNEQFF
>TRBV21-1|TRBJ2-1
CARSGGTQFF
>TRBV7-8|TRBJ2-7
CASSLVAGLHEQYF
>TRBV27|TRBJ1-2
CASSRQGSSSGYTF
>TRBV27|TRBJ1-1
CASKGGPNTEAFF
>TRBV6-5|TRBJ2-7
CATGRDYEQYF
>TRBV6-5|TRBJ2-1
CASSSRADNEQFF
>TRBV30|TRBJ1-5
CAWSSGGIPRPQHF
>TRBV29-1|TRBJ1-2
CSVDFSANYGYTF
>TRBV7-6|TRBJ2-1
CASSSRGGLSNEQFF
>TRBV7-3|TRBJ2-1
CASSLSGFGDREGNEQFF
>TRBV25-1|TRBJ2-2
CASSEYSTGELFF
>TRBV6-1|TRBJ1-5
CASSESRPSNQPQHF
>TRBV4-1|TRBJ2-7
CASSRLGEYEQYF
>TRBV29-1|TRBJ1-1
CSVVDRAGNTEAFF
>TRBV29-1|TRBJ1-4
CSVAHATNEKLFF
>TRBV30|TRBJ1-2
CAWSTTGDYGYTF
>TRBV6-5|TRBJ1-2
CASNGLYGYTF
>TRBV4-3|TRBJ1-1
CASSQGHGRNTEAFF
>TRBV27|TRBJ1-2
CASSFGGGQGPGNYGYTF
>TRBV7-2|TRBJ2-7
CASSLAPQGYEQYF
>TRBV10-3|TRBJ1-1
CAISPTGMNTEAFF
>TRBV4-3|TRBJ2-3
CASSQGREITDTQYF
>TRBV29-1|TRBJ2-4
CSVEDSGTPKNIQYF
>TRBV30|TRBJ1-2
CAWSRDTLRWDGYTF